The present T cell receptor beta chain was sequenced within a study of cytomegalovirus exposure and HLA in healthy donors. Findings and limits, study-wide: It was 164 TCR beta chains that were listed as cytomegalovirus-associated.

Notes on this clone: Its specificity is unknown.

In germline, CDR1 is MGHRA, CDR2 YSYEKL. This CDR3 is 16 amino acids long. Trimming pared 4 bases from V and 2 bases from J, leaving 17 bases between. TCRdb keeps only in-frame clones here, not all; method: immunoSEQ multiplex PCR. This sample yields hundreds of thousands of clones, of which about nine tenths are seen a single time; roughly 2% belongs to the top ten. This clonotype was sampled from a woman aged 18-35 years in good health and CMV-seropositive. Sequenced input: PBMCs. The rearrangement links TRBV4-1 to TRBJ1-2; tentatively, D is TRBD1 (5 bases). DNA of the CDR3: TGCGCCAGCAGCCCCTTAGCGGGGCCGACGAACTATGGCTACACCTTC. It is translated as CASSPLAGPTNYGYTF.